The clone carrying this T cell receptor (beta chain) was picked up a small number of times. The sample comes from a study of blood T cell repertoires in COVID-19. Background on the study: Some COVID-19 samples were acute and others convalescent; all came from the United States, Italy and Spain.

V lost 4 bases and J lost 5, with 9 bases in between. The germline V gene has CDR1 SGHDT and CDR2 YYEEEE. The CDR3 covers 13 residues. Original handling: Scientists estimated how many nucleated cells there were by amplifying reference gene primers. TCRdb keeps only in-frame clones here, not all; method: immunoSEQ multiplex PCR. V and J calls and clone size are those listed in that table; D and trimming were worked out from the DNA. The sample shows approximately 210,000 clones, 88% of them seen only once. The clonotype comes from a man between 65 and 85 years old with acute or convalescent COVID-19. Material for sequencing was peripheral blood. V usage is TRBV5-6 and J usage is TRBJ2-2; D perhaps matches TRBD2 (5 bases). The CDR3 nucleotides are TGTGCCAGCAGCCGGCGGACTACCGGGGAGCTGTTTTTT. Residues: CASSRRTTGELFF.